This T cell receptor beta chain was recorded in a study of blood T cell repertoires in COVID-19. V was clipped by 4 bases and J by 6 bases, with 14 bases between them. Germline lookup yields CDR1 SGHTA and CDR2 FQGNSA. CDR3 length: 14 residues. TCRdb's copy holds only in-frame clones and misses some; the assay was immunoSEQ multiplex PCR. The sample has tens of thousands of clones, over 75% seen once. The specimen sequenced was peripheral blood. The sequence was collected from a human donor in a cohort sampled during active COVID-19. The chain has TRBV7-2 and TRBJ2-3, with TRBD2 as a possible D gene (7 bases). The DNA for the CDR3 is TGTGCCAGCAGCTCGTGGGGGGGGCGGGATACGCAGTATTTT. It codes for CASSSWGGRDTQYF.